Listed below are T cell receptor beta chains from one sample, sequenced in a study of cytomegalovirus exposure and HLA in healthy donors. TCRdb's copy holds only in-frame clones and misses some; the assay was immunoSEQ multiplex PCR. The table has more than 110,000 clones, 70% to 80% seen once. Sequencing was performed on PBMCs. The source is a woman in her fifties or sixties in good health and CMV-seropositive. Each CDR3 is given with its conserved first and last residue. Size tells how often a clone was seen (once, few, many) or the class of an expanded clone, and some rows leave it out.

clone size,V gene,CDR3 protein
once,TRBV4-1,CASSRAGGPLEQFF
few,TRBV7-9,CASSLIVLGGRGTDTQYF
-,TRBV28,CASGRTNSNQPQHF
-,TRBV2,CASREQMNTEAFF
-,TRBV2,CASSEAGTWTAQPQHF
once,TRBV18,CASSPRLASDEQYF
-,TRBV4-1,CASSPGILIAYEQYF
once,TRBV27,CASSLLAGRGEQYF
-,TRBV28,CASSLGGATNEKLFF
-,TRBV7-9,CASSLVGQTYEQYF
-,TRBV19,CASSQAAGLAQETQYF